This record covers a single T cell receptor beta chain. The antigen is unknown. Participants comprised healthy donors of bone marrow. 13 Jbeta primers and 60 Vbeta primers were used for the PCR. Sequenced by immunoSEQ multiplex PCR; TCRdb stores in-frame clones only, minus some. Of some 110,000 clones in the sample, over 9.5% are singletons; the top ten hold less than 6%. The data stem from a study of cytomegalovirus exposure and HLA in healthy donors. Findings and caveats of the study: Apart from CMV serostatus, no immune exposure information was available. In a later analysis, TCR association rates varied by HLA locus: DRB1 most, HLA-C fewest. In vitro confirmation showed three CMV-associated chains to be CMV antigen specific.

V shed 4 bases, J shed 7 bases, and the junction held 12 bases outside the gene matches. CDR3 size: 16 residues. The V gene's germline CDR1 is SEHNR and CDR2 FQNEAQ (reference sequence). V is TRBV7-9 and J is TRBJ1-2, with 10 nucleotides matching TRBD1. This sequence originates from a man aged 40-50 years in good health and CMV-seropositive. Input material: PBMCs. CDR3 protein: CASSSETGGVIRGYTF. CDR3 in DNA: TGTGCCAGCAGCTCCGAGACAGGGGGCGTAATCCGTGGCTACACCTTC.